This paragraph reports one TCR beta chain. This CDR3 has 15 residues. V gave up 5 bases and J gave up 2 bases; unmatched junction bases: 5. CDR1 and CDR2 from the germline V gene are MNHEY and SMNVEV (reference sequence). The data were produced by immunoSEQ multiplex PCR, yet TCRdb's version contains in-frame clones alone and is incomplete. The sample gives approximately 81,000 clones, about 86% of which show up once; about 0.89% is in the top ten. This entry belongs to a study of OX40 agonist ivuxolimab in advanced cancers. V is TRBV27 and J is TRBJ2-3; 9 bases are a match to TRBD1. This sequence originates from an adult with an advanced solid tumor such as melanoma, head and neck, liver or kidney cancer. The sample here was CD4+ or CD8+ T cells sorted from blood, taken in a trial of the OX40 agonist ivuxolimab. For the CDR3, the DNA is TGTGCCAGCAGTATGGGACAGGGATTCACAGATACGCAGTATTTT. It specifies CASSMGQGFTDTQYF.